This TCR beta chain was captured by sequencing in a study of cytomegalovirus exposure and HLA in healthy donors (dated by TCRdb to 2016 to 2017). General notes on the study: An earlier analysis of several hundred of the donors reported about 280 Gb of sequence data and 100 million to 120 million unique TCR beta sequences obtained from some 170 million T cells. An early release that covered about 600 HLA-typed donors contained about 300 gigabases of sequencing data and approximately 85 million unique TCR sequences. Among the roughly 410 genotyped donors, roughly 80% belonged to the genetic ancestry cluster associated with self-reported Caucasian donors. The aim of the study was to test whether cataloging public T cell receptors could identify signatures of past pathogen exposure. Using immunosequencing, the study profiled T cell repertoires from some 670 subjects and related those repertoires to cytomegalovirus serostatus. In addition to the first cohort of roughly 670 subjects, a separate validation cohort of some 120 different subjects was used. High-throughput TCR immunosequencing, statistical association of individual TCRs with disease status, and machine learning were combined to predict cytomegalovirus infection status. A later analysis re-analyzed previously published TCR beta repertoires from roughly 690 donors and added high-resolution HLA genotyping to study TCR occurrence patterns. The later analysis used no new phenotypic data to find candidate immune exposures, relying instead on TCR beta sequences and their occurrence across donors. An earlier analysis of a few hundred of the donors applied high-throughput TCR beta sequencing to assess whether each TCR beta V gene segment acted as functional or pseudogenic. Alongside the repertoire data, information on donor age, sex, ethnicity and CMV serostatus was compiled. Genome-wide SNP genotypes for about three fifths of the 666 donors were used in a later genetic analysis, which treated that subset as a discovery cohort. All discovery cohort repertoires had been generated on a single sequencing platform. Class I and class II HLA loci were covered by the typing at four-digit resolution. Typing coverage differed by locus: A, B, C, DRB1 and DQB1 were typed in about 629-640 donors, DQA1 in 500 to 550, DPA1 in over 600, and DPB1 in approximately 450. Roughly 5 DR-DQ haplotypes were handled as single units for association and clustering because linkage in the cohort was strong. Across some 400 genotyped donors of the cohort, an average of approximately 240,000 unique TCR beta nucleotide sequences per donor were sequenced, and roughly 20% of those sequences were non-productive. Results and caveats for the whole study, not just this receptor: A total of around 150 TCR beta chains were listed by the study as associated with cytomegalovirus. The only immune exposure information available for the cohort was CMV serostatus. HLA typing was unavailable for some donors at each locus, so association tests used only the typed subset. Roughly uniform sequencing depth across donors was assumed in presence/absence analyses, although this assumption may not hold. In vitro tests confirmed that a few of the cytomegalovirus-associated TCR beta chains recognize cytomegalovirus antigens. When HLA alleles, especially DR and DQ, strongly co-occurred, TCR associations were difficult to assign to individual alleles. The classifier was reported to diagnose cytomegalovirus status with high specificity and sensitivity in both the original cohort and the validation cohort. This cohort had only TCR beta chains sequenced, and the lack of alpha or paired-chain data limited which features could be detected. A later analysis found that most CMV-associated TCR beta chains appeared HLA-restricted, with HLA associations seemingly driven largely by CMV exposure. Most TCR sequences were seen in very few donors, while some public TCRs were found in many individuals. Specific HLA alleles were associated with around 18,000 TCR beta sequences at a false discovery rate of 0.05 in a later analysis. Linkage disequilibrium might explain the correlated functional status among segregating V segments, but an unknown experimental factor could not be excluded. Over 15 rarely observed V segments, including chromosome 9 orphons, were excluded from the earlier analysis of just under 600 of the donors because counts were too low. A later analysis found that HLA-associated TCR beta chains were more clonally expanded and had lower generation probabilities than equally common non-associated chains. Compared with the roughly 670-donor mean, donors in an Asian-associated ancestry cluster had fewer N-insertions in productive TCRs, according to a later genetic analysis. A further reported finding was that TCR beta sequences accurately predicted the HLA-A and HLA-B alleles for most subjects in the first cohort. In an earlier analysis of approximately 590 of the donors, most TCR beta V segments appeared in productive rearrangements about 87% or about 30% of the time, broadly matching IMGT annotations. Several of the top co-occurrence clusters appeared to be linked to parvovirus B19, influenza, CMV and Epstein-Barr virus, according to a later analysis. According to a later analysis, TCR association rates differed among HLA loci, with DRB1 alleles showing the most associated TCRs and HLA-C alleles showing the fewest. A cluster of highly shared sequence variants was judged likely to represent a technical artifact of the sequencing pipeline. The authors suggested that the approach could potentially be extended to other disease states and immunological phenotypes. V-gene and J-gene trimming of TCR beta chains was associated with a missense DCLRE1C variant in a later genetic analysis, and the association was replicated in an independent cohort. Some IMGT-functional V segments, including TRBV6-2 and TRBV6-3, could not be distinguished by the 87-base-pair reads and were therefore excluded.

The receptor library was made with the immunoSEQ multiplex PCR assay. The multiplex PCR relied on a mix of 60 forward primers for TCR Vbeta segments and 13 reverse primers for TCR Jbeta segments. The CDR3 region of rearranged TCR beta genes was amplified from genomic DNA with a multiplex PCR assay. The Illumina HiSeq System was used to sequence the amplified TCR beta libraries as 87-base-pair reads. For the original study's pipeline: A later analysis counted approximately 76 million unique TCR beta chains across the 666 repertoires, and roughly 10 million of these chains were shared by at least two donors. Raw reads were error-corrected and collapsed into unique sequences by a nearest-neighbor algorithm in which closely related sequences were merged to remove PCR and sequencing errors. To assign V, D and J gene segments, CDR3 sequences were aligned to IMGT reference sequences. For a sequence to be retained, at least a six-nucleotide match to both a V gene segment and a J gene segment was required. A rearrangement counted as productive if the CDR3 had no stop codons and remained in frame with V and J, and every other rearrangement counted as non-productive. Following IMGT convention, CDR3 was defined as the stretch from the second conserved V-encoded cysteine to the conserved J-encoded phenylalanine. The earlier analysis of about 570 of the donors excluded any sequence lacking an unambiguous match to a single V gene segment. In an earlier analysis of some 590 of the donors, V segments were called functional above 56.7% productive rearrangements and were called segregating when the between-donor standard deviation exceeded 5%. A statistical classification framework was built to diagnose cytomegalovirus status from the catalog of TCR beta chain sequences. In a later analysis, V and J genes were assigned by comparing TCR nucleotide sequences against IMGT/GENE-DB human TR gene sequences. Using the TCRdist pipeline, a later analysis assigned CDR3 sequences along with most-parsimonious VDJ recombination scenarios. In a later analysis, every TCR beta chain was defined by the combination of its CDR3 amino acid sequence and its V-gene family, and reads without a unique V-gene family were dropped. A later analysis removed 500 to 650 highly shared, low-generation-probability nucleotide sequences to deal with suspected cross-contamination and a sequencing artifact. For each public chain, a later analysis derived a clonal expansion index from normalized ranks of inferred template counts within each repertoire. A later analysis computed generation probabilities with a VDJ recombination model fitted to out-of-frame rearrangements, and checked the results against IGoR. In a later analysis, hypergeometric tests were used to score TCR-TCR, TCR-HLA and TCR-CMV co-occurrence, with a repertoire-size bias correction applied to TCR pairs. A later analysis estimated false discovery rates by permuting HLA or CMV assignments 20 times. In a later analysis, co-occurring TCRs were grouped using DBSCAN, and TCRdist sequence similarity was added for clustering within HLA-allele-positive subsets. Repertoires with fewer than 30,000 or more than 120,000 public chains, plus five repertoires with anomalous nucleotide sharing, were excluded from co-occurrence clustering. Drawn from immuneACCESS, this table holds only the in-frame rearrangements with V and J called that TCRdb kept. Clones are partly lost; checked studies trace under half to an unresolved V gene and leave the rest unexplained. D and trimming were read from the DNA, whereas the V and J calls and clone size are those reported in that table. Present in this sample are some 130,000 clones, 70% to 80% of which were seen just once. The ten largest make up 1.5% of the sample.

This clone has just one count. It lacks a known antigen. Base qualities are not recorded, but no much larger clone differs from it by a single base. Per the germline V gene, MDHEN is the CDR1 and SYDVKM is the CDR2. The cysteine opens and the phenylalanine closes a CDR3 of 18 amino acids. The only DNA kept is the CDR3, 54 bases in frame from the first base. V is pruned by 3 bases and J by 4 bases, leaving 11 bases of the junction without a gene match. The cohort comprised under 700 healthy bone marrow donors. At the time of sampling, all cohort members were nominally healthy, though unrecorded immune exposures were likely present. The donor was CMV seronegative and belonged to the group of over 350 seronegative cohort members. A peripheral blood sample was collected from each donor, and TCR beta sequencing was performed on peripheral blood mononuclear cells. The Qiagen DNeasy Blood Extraction Kit was used to extract genomic DNA from the blood cell samples.

The rearranged segments are TRBV28 and TRBJ1-5, with 11 middle bases fitting TRBD1. The sample was PBMCs. This sequence originates from a female donor in good health and CMV-seronegative. The bases read TGTGCCAGCAGTTTGGTCGGACAGGGGGCCTATACTAATCAGCCCCAGCATTTT. The resulting protein is CASSLVGQGAYTNQPQHF.